The 10 T cell receptor beta chains below come from one sample, sequenced in a study of shared clonotypes between healthy human individuals. The method was immunoSEQ multiplex PCR; TCRdb's version includes in-frame clones alone and lacks a portion of them. The sample comprises about 1,500,000 clones, over 95% of which are singletons, and more than 0.9% rests with the top ten. Sequencing input: naive CD4+ T cells sorted from blood. Indicated subset: CD45RA+ positively selected. Every receptor here comes from a man younger than 40 in good health.

V usage is TRBV11-2 and J usage is TRBJ2-1; 7 bases fit TRBD2. This CDR3 has 15 amino acids. V dropped 9 bases and J dropped 5; count of bases not matched to a gene: 13. CDR1 and CDR2 from the germline V gene are SGHAT and FQNNGV. The CDR3 sequence is CASCTTGLKNNEQFF. CDR3 DNA: TGTGCCAGTTGCACCACGGGACTAAAAAACAATGAGCAGTTCTTC. Full variable domain (outside the CDR3, taken from reference TRBV11-2 and TRBJ2-1): EAGVAQSPRYKIIEKRQSVAFWCNPISGHATLYWYQQILGQGPKLLIQFQNNGVVDDSQLPKDRFSAERLKGVDSTLKIQPAKLEDSAVYLCASCTTGLKNNEQFFGPGTRLTVL.

J is TRBJ2-7 and V is TRBV27; D is uncertain. The CDR3 spans 12 residues. Germline CDR1 is MNHEY and CDR2 is SMNVEV (reference sequence). V lost 3 bases and J 13 bases, leaving 16 bases between the germline ends. CDR3 coding DNA: TGTGCCAGCAGTTTTATTGGGGAATCTCCATACTTC. Translating it yields CASSFIGESPYF.

The V gene is TRBV28, the J gene TRBJ2-7; TRBD1 agrees at 7 bases. Looked up from germline, CDR1 is MDHEN and CDR2 is SYDVKM. With V trimmed by 6 bases and J by 10 bases, 9 bases remained unmatched. CDR3 size: 12 residues. The CDR3 spells CASRRPTGVQYF. In DNA form, the CDR3 reads TGTGCCAGCAGACGACCAACAGGGGTCCAGTACTTC. The whole variable domain, filled in from reference TRBV28 and TRBJ2-7, reads DVKVTQSSRYLVKRTGEKVFLECVQDMDHENMFWYRQDPGLGLRLIYFSYDVKMKEKGDIPEGYSVSREKKERFSLILESASTNQTSMYLCASRRPTGVQYFGPGTRLTVT.

This sequence joins TRBV19 and TRBJ1-5; 8 nucleotides agree with TRBD1. The CDR3 length is 18 residues. Germline lookup yields CDR1 LNHDA and CDR2 SQIVND (reference sequence). V shed 4 bases and J 7 bases; nucleotides not matched to a gene: 18. CDR3: CASSNLNRDRRVGQPQHF. The CDR3 bases are TGTGCCAGTAGTAACCTAAACCGGGACAGGAGGGTAGGGCAGCCCCAGCATTTT.

The chain is built from TRBV27 and TRBJ1-1; D is possibly TRBD1 (6 bases). The germline V and J ends were trimmed by 5 bases and 6 bases, with 16 bases remaining between them. This CDR3 comprises 14 residues. Germline V gene lookup returns CDR1 MNHEY and CDR2 SMNVEV (reference sequence). CDR3 bases: TGTGCCAGCAGTCGGGGGGGGCTAGGGGCTGAAGCTTTCTTT. It codes for CASSRGGLGAEAFF.

J is TRBJ2-1 and V is TRBV4-1; 8 bases are a match to TRBD1. The junction had 7 bases not matched to a gene; V was cut back by 6 bases and J by 12 bases. Germline CDR1 and CDR2: MGHRA and YSYEKL. The CDR3 contains 12 residues. The CDR3 nucleotides are TGCGCCAGCAGTCCCGGACAGGGAAGGCAGTTCTTC. It encodes CASSPGQGRQFF.

As for this clone: Other DNA sequences in the sample encode the same CDR3. The rearrangement joins TRBV6-5 to TRBJ2-7; D is ambiguous. The CDR3 is 12 amino acids. The germline CDR1 and CDR2 sequences are MNHEY and SVGAGI. The germline V and J ends were trimmed by 0 bases and 4 bases, with 4 bases remaining between them. The CDR3 nucleotides read TGTGCCAGCAGTTACTCCCGGTACGAGCAGTACTTC. This gives the protein CASSYSRYEQYF.

The chain combines TRBV5-4 with TRBJ1-1; TRBD1 is a possible D gene (6 bases). CDR1 and CDR2 (germline): SGHNT, YYREEE (reference sequence). Trimming took 4 bases from V and 5 from J, leaving 21 bases between them. The CDR3 extends over 16 amino acids. CDR3 sequence: CASSPGGAGGETEAFF. The CDR3 DNA follows: TGTGCCAGCAGCCCGGGGGGGGCGGGAGGAGAGACTGAAGCTTTCTTT.

The chain carries TRBV10-3 and TRBJ2-1; D unresolved. The CDR3 is 13 amino acids. The V gene lost 4 bases and the J gene lost 5 bases, with 9 bases spanning the gap. Germline V CDR1 and CDR2: ENHRY, SYGVKD. The CDR3 is CAISVAQNNEQFF. Here the CDR3 DNA reads TGTGCCATCAGTGTCGCACAAAACAATGAGCAGTTCTTC.

The J gene is TRBJ2-3, the V gene TRBV5-1; 12 bases align to TRBD2. CDR1 is SGHRS and CDR2 is YFSETQ in the germline V gene. The CDR3 is 15 residues long. V was clipped by 3 bases and J by 4 bases; unmatched bases: 3. CDR3 nucleotide sequence: TGCGCCAGCAGCTCTAGCGGGAGGGACCCAGATACGCAGTATTTT. This codes for CASSSSGRDPDTQYF.